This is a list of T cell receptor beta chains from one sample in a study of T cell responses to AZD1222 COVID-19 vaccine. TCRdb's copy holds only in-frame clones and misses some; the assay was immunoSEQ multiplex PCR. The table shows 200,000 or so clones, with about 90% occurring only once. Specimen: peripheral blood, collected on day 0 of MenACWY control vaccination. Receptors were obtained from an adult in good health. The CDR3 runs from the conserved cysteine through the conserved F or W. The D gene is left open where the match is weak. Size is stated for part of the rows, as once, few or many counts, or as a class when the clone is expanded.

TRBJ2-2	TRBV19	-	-	TGTGCCAGTAGTCCAGGGACAACGAACACCGGGGAGCTGTTTTTT	CASSPGTTNTGELFF
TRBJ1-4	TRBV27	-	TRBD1	TGTGCCAGCACCCAGACAGGGGGGAATGAAAAACTGTTTTTT	CASTQTGGNEKLFF
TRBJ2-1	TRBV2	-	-	TGTGCCAGCAGTCGTTGGTGGGGTTCCGATGAGCAGTTCTTC	CASSRWWGSDEQFF
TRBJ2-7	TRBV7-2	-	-	TGTGCCAGCAGCTTTGGGCGGAGGGGGTTAGAGTTCGAGCAGTACTTC	CASSFGRRGLEFEQYF
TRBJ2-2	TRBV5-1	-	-	TGCGCCAGCAGCTTAAGCCAGGTATTCCGTCGGGAGCTGTTTTTT	CASSLSQVFRRELFF
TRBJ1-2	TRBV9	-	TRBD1	TGTGCCAGCAGCAAGGACAGGGCGGACTATGGCTACACCTTC	CASSKDRADYGYTF
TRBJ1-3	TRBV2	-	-	TGTGCCAGCCAGGCGGGACGGGCGAGCTCTGGAAACACCATATATTTT	CASQAGRASSGNTIYF
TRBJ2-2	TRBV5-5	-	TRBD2	TGTGCCAGCAGATACAACTTAAGGACTAGCGGGAGCGGGGGGACCGGGGAGCTGTTTTTT	CASRYNLRTSGSGGTGELFF
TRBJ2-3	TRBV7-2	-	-	TGTGCCAGCAGCACCGGACACATTGGAGATACGCAGTATTTT	CASSTGHIGDTQYF
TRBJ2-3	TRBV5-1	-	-	TGCGCCAGCAGCCCCAAGGACCGCCCAGATACGCAGTATTTT	CASSPKDRPDTQYF
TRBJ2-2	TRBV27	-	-	TGTGCCAGCAGTTTAGAAGGGACCGGGGAGCTGTTTTTT	CASSLEGTGELFF
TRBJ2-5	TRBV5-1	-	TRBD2	TGCGCCAGCAGCCGGGGGGGCTGGCAAGAGACCCAGTACTTC	CASSRGGWQETQYF
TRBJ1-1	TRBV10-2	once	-	TGCGCCAGCAGTGAGTACAAGGCGGGCACTGAAGCTTTCTTT	CASSEYKAGTEAFF
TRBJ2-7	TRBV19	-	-	TGTGCCAGTAGTCCCGGGACGGAGAACTACGAGCAGTACTTC	CASSPGTENYEQYF
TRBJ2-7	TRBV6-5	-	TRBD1	TGTGCCAGCAGTACCCCGGGACAGGGGACCTACGAGCAGTACTTC	CASSTPGQGTYEQYF
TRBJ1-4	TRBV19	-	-	TGTGCCAGTACCCCACTACACCAATGGGGTGAAAAACTGTTTTTT	CASTPLHQWGEKLFF
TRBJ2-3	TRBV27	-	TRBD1	TGTGCCAGCAGTTTACAGGGGGTGGGCCCAGATACGCAGTATTTT	CASSLQGVGPDTQYF
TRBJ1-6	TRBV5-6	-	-	TGTGCCAGCAGCTTGACAGGGACCAATTCACCCCTCCACTTT	CASSLTGTNSPLHF
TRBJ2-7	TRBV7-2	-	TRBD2	TGTGCCAGCAGCCAGACGGGTCCGGCGGGGGGCTTCGAGCAGTACTTC	CASSQTGPAGGFEQYF